This TCR beta chain was retrieved from a study of shared clonotypes between healthy human individuals. Study findings and constraints: The study generally estimated greater richness for naive than memory subsets. Only a few donors were included, so the genetic and exposure-history diversity represented was limited.

Splitting the CD4+ cells yielded a CD45RA+ naive subset and a CD45RA-negative memory subset. Source study methods: Filtering differed since immunoSEQ provided only junctions, with no quality scores. The table came from immunoSEQ multiplex PCR; TCRdb's copy has only in-frame clones and leaves some out. V and J calls and clone size follow that table, whereas D and trimming were derived from the DNA. The data show 950,000 to 1,200,000 clones, roughly 80% seen once. A note on this clone: Its antigen is unidentified.

Unmatched junction bases numbered 10, after V lost 6 bases and J lost 2 bases. CDR3 length: 16 amino acids. Germline V gene sequence: CDR1 SNHLY, CDR2 FYNNEI. The rearrangement joins TRBV2 to TRBJ2-5; 9 bases line up with TRBD1. The sample comprised memory CD4+ T cells from PBMCs. Subset meaning: CD45RA-negative fraction. The receptor comes from a man between 18 and 29 years old in good health. Some clones in this sample may be carry-over from other donors' samples. The DNA of the CDR3 is TGTGCCAGCAGCGTAGACCGGGGGACAGGGCAAGAGACCCAGTACTTC. Residues: CASSVDRGTGQETQYF.